This T cell receptor beta chain was sequenced during a study of cytomegalovirus exposure and HLA in healthy donors. About the research overall: As released early, the data held some 85 million unique TCRs from HLA-typed donors. Study conclusions and caveats: Later analysis suggested most CMV-associated TCR beta chains were HLA-restricted. Per a prior analysis, the majority of TCR beta V segments were productive roughly 90% or roughly 30% of the time.

In the case of this clone: Its antigen is not identified.

PCR was performed using 60 Vbeta and 13 Jbeta primers. Assay: immunoSEQ multiplex PCR; the TCRdb copy retains only in-frame clones and omits some. The table includes over 100,000 clones, roughly 66% detected once. Nominally healthy donors were sampled, though unrecorded immune exposures were likely. Per germline, CDR1 KGHSH and CDR2 LQKENI. V dropped 3 bases and J dropped 4 bases, with 16 bases sitting between them. The CDR3 has 16 residues. Source material: PBMCs. The clonotype originates from a woman in her 30s in good health and CMV-seronegative. This sequence joins TRBV18 and TRBJ2-1, with a weak D call TRBD2 (7 bases). The chain's CDR3 is CASSPLRGGRYNEQFF. The CDR3 DNA reads TGTGCCAGCTCACCCCTTAGGGGGGGCAGGTACAATGAGCAGTTCTTC.